What follows is one T cell receptor (beta chain) and its context. Antigen specificity is unknown. Germline V gene sequence: CDR1 KGHSH, CDR2 LQKENI. V lost 0 bases and J 4 bases, leaving 15 bases between the germline ends. This CDR3 spans 17 amino acids. This sample stems from a study of T cell responses to AZD1222 COVID-19 vaccine. Study results and limitations: The reported proportion of spike-specific TCRs targeting unmutated variant regions was nearly half. There were vaccine-associated CD4 TCRs across spike, dominant at 160-218 and 743-854. White British donors predominated, females outnumbered males, and clonal diversity was possibly underestimated.

The assay was immunoSEQ multiplex PCR, and TCRdb's table has in-frame clones only and misses some. The repertoire holds 96,000 or so clones, with 85% to 90% as singletons. J is TRBJ2-2 and V is TRBV18; D possibly corresponds to TRBD2 (5 bases). Sample: peripheral blood, taken on day 0 of AZD1222 vaccination. This clonotype was sampled from an adult in good health. This chain's CDR3 is CASSPPSRGLGTGELFF. In nucleotides, the CDR3 is TGTGCCAGCTCACCACCGAGTCGGGGTTTAGGCACCGGGGAGCTGTTTTTT.